The rows below give T cell receptor beta chains drawn from one sample of a study of T cell responses to AZD1222 COVID-19 vaccine. The protocol was immunoSEQ multiplex PCR, while the TCRdb copy is restricted to in-frame clones and leaves out a portion. The sample contains about 75,000 clones, over 75% of which appear only once. This specimen was peripheral blood, taken 28 days after the second AZD1222 dose. The receptors derive from an adult who received the AZD1222 COVID-19 vaccine. CDR3s include the opening cysteine and the closing phenylalanine or tryptophan. A D gene is named only where the DNA matches it firmly. Clone size appears in some rows only: once, few, many, or a class for an expanded clone.

TRBJ1-2 | TRBV5-1 | NA | TRBD1 | CATLCPHLYTGERGNYGYTF | TGCGCCACCTTATGCCCACACCTTTACACAGGGGAGAGGGGTAACTATGGCTACACCTTC
TRBJ2-7 | TRBV4-1 | NA | TRBD2 | CASSLGLASDEQYF | TGCGCCAGCAGCCTCGGACTAGCGAGCGACGAGCAGTACTTC
TRBJ2-1 | TRBV25-1 | NA | NA | CASSNRWELDEQFF | TGTGCCAGCAGTAACCGATGGGAATTGGATGAGCAGTTCTTC
TRBJ2-1 | TRBV30 | few | TRBD2 | CAWSGPNLLAGSTEQFF | TGTGCCTGGAGTGGACCGAACTTACTAGCGGGAAGCACTGAGCAGTTCTTC
TRBJ1-1 | TRBV18 | NA | NA | CASSPNHNTEAFF | TGTGCCAGCTCACCAAATCACAACACTGAAGCTTTCTTT
TRBJ2-3 | TRBV7-9 | few | TRBD1 | CASSPQQGAMADTQYF | TGTGCCAGCAGCCCGCAACAGGGGGCTATGGCAGATACGCAGTATTTT
TRBJ2-7 | TRBV4-1 | NA | TRBD1 | CASSQERAGGNYEQYF | TGCGCCAGCAGCCAAGAGCGCGCAGGGGGCAACTACGAGCAGTACTTC
TRBJ2-3 | TRBV27 | NA | NA | CASSLIGGSGTDTQYF | TGTGCCAGCAGTTTAATAGGTGGGAGCGGCACAGATACGCAGTATTTT
TRBJ2-5 | TRBV12-3/TRBV12-4 | NA | NA | CASSLEGTQYF | TGTGCCAGCAGTTTAGAGGGGACCCAGTACTTC
TRBJ2-1 | TRBV14 | NA | NA | CASSPKRADGTEQFF | TGTGCCAGCAGCCCCAAGCGGGCTGACGGCACTGAGCAGTTCTTC
TRBJ1-6 | TRBV14 | NA | NA | CASSQVAGSNSPLHF | TGTGCCAGCAGCCAAGTGGCAGGGTCTAATTCACCCCTCCACTTT
TRBJ2-1 | TRBV5-1 | NA | NA | CASSLGVSRGNEQFF | TGCGCCAGCAGCTTGGGGGTGAGTCGAGGCAATGAGCAGTTCTTC
TRBJ1-2 | TRBV6-5 | NA | TRBD1 | CASSRLTGSGGYTF | TGTGCCAGCAGCAGATTGACAGGGTCGGGTGGCTACACCTTC
TRBJ2-3 | TRBV18 | NA | NA | CASSLGHSRDTQYF | TGTGCCAGCTCACTCGGCCACTCGAGAGATACGCAGTATTTT
TRBJ1-4 | TRBV7-9 | NA | NA | CASSLAWGAVNEKLFF | TGTGCCAGCAGCTTAGCGTGGGGGGCCGTTAATGAAAAACTGTTTTTT
TRBJ2-7 | TRBV6-6 | few | NA | CASSSPTRTEQYF | TGTGCCAGCAGTTCCCCGACTAGAACCGAGCAGTACTTC
TRBJ2-7 | TRBV4-1 | NA | NA | CASSQGGRAGYEQYF | TGCGCCAGCAGCCAAGGGGGGCGTGCAGGGTACGAGCAGTACTTC
TRBJ2-3 | TRBV7-2 | once | TRBD2 | CASSLARGGSGDTQYF | TGTGCCAGCAGCTTAGCGCGCGGGGGAAGTGGAGATACGCAGTATTTT
TRBJ2-7 | TRBV29-1 | few | TRBD1 | CSARGTGTSYEQYF | TGCAGCGCCCGAGGGACAGGGACCTCCTACGAGCAGTACTTC
TRBJ2-3 | TRBV29-1 | once | NA | CSVEDLGGLTRDTQYF | TGCAGCGTTGAAGATCTTGGCGGGTTAACGAGGGATACGCAGTATTTT
TRBJ1-2 | TRBV18 | NA | NA | CASSPRESNYGYTF | TGTGCCAGCTCACCGCGGGAGAGCAACTATGGCTACACCTTC
TRBJ2-2 | TRBV9 | NA | TRBD2 | CASSVTAGRANTGELFF | TGTGCCAGCAGCGTCACTGCAGGGAGGGCGAACACCGGGGAGCTGTTTTTT
TRBJ2-1 | TRBV27 | NA | TRBD1 | CASSPLGGQENEQFF | TGTGCCAGCAGCCCACTAGGGGGACAGGAGAATGAGCAGTTCTTC
TRBJ1-1 | TRBV7-3 | NA | NA | CASSSGVGAFF | TGTGCCAGCAGCTCGGGCGTCGGAGCTTTCTTT
TRBJ1-3 | TRBV16 | NA | TRBD1 | CASSHRTGYGNTIYF | TGTGCCAGCAGCCACCGGACAGGGTACGGAAACACCATATATTTT
TRBJ2-3 | TRBV5-1 | NA | TRBD2 | CASSTGTSGAEDTQYF | TGCGCCAGCAGCACCGGGACTAGCGGGGCGGAAGATACGCAGTATTTT
TRBJ1-6 | TRBV7-2 | NA | NA | CASSLGGLNSPLHF | TGTGCCAGCAGCTTAGGGGGGCTTAATTCACCCCTCCACTTT
TRBJ2-7 | TRBV2 | NA | NA | CASGVLREQYF | TGTGCCAGCGGGGTCTTGAGGGAGCAGTACTTC
TRBJ2-3 | TRBV6-2/TRBV6-3 | NA | TRBD2 | CASGLAGGNADTQYF | TGTGCCAGCGGCCTAGCGGGGGGTAACGCAGATACGCAGTATTTT
TRBJ1-4 | TRBV28 | NA | TRBD1 | CASSFNRAGGTYNEKLFF | TGTGCCAGCAGTTTTAACCGGGCAGGGGGCACTTATAATGAAAAACTGTTTTTT